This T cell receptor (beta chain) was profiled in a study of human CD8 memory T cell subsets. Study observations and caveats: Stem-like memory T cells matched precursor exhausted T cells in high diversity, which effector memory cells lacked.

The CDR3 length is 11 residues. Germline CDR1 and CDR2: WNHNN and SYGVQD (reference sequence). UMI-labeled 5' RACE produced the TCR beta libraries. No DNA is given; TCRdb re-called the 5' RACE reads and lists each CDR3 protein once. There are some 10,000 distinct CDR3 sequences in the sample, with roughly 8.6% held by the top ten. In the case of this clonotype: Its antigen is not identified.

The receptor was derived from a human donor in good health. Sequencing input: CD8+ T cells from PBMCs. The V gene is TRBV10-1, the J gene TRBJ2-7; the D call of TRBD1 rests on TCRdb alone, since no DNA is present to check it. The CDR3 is CASSEGGEQYF.